This T cell receptor (beta chain) derives from a study of cytomegalovirus exposure and HLA in healthy donors. Whole-study findings and limits: Reports indicated that the classifier achieved high specificity and sensitivity in diagnosing cytomegalovirus status.

60 Vbeta and 13 Jbeta primers were used in PCR. The table came from immunoSEQ multiplex PCR; TCRdb's copy has only in-frame clones and leaves some out. The repertoire consists of some 110,000 clones, with less than 80% occurring once and the leading ten covering under 4%. Trimming took off 5 bases at V and 8 bases at J, with 13 bases between the two ends. The CDR3 runs 14 residues. Per the germline V gene, CDR1 is MNHEY and CDR2 is SVGAGI. Of note for this clone: Its antigen is not identified.

The sample taken for sequencing was PBMCs. This chain joins TRBV6-5 and TRBJ1-6; no firm D call. The receptor's source is a man aged 55-75 years in good health and CMV-seronegative. The CDR3 is CASSEIREYSPLHF. The CDR3 coding sequence is TGTGCCAGCAGTGAAATTAGGGAGTATTCACCCCTCCACTTT.